The 28 T cell receptor beta chains reported below all come from one sample, sequenced in a study of cytomegalovirus exposure and HLA in healthy donors. Repertoires were generated with immunoSEQ multiplex PCR, while TCRdb's copy carries only in-frame clones and drops some. This table has roughly 75,000 clones, approximately 95% appearing once. The sequencing sample was made of PBMCs. Receptor source: a woman younger than 35 in good health and CMV-seronegative.

The V call is TRBV27, the J call TRBJ2-1, with a tentative D call TRBD2 (7 bases). The CDR3 consists of 17 residues. Germline V lookup: CDR1 MNHEY, CDR2 SMNVEV (reference sequence). V dropped 6 bases and J dropped 6 bases, with 24 bases sitting between them. The CDR3 nucleotides are TGTGCCAGCAGCCACCCGGGGGGTAGGTGGGACACCAATGAGCAGTTCTTC. It translates to CASSHPGGRWDTNEQFF.

The chain combines TRBV5-1 with TRBJ1-2; TRBD1 might be the D (5 bases). This CDR3 has 16 amino acids. Germline V gene sequence: CDR1 SGHRS, CDR2 YFSETQ. V was cut by 4 bases and J by 7 bases, with 23 bases left in between. DNA of the CDR3: TGCGCCAGCAGCCCTGGGGGGGGGACCTCGGTCGGTGGCTACACCTTC. Residues: CASSPGGGTSVGGYTF.

The V and J genes are TRBV7-9 and TRBJ2-5; 8 bases match TRBD1. CDR1 and CDR2 (germline): SEHNR, FQNEAQ (reference sequence). The junction had 11 bases not matched to a gene; V was cut back by 1 base and J by 4 bases. The CDR3 totals 17 residues. In DNA, the CDR3 is TGTGCCAGCAGCTTAGGATGGCCCGGACAGGGAACAGAGACCCAGTACTTC. It specifies CASSLGWPGQGTETQYF.

J is TRBJ1-4 and V is TRBV7-9; D is unclear. V lost 6 bases and J 3 bases, leaving 14 bases between the germline ends. The CDR3 sequence is 15 residues long. Germline V lookup: CDR1 SEHNR, CDR2 FQNEAQ (reference sequence). The CDR3 region is CASSPTVLANEKLFF. CDR3 in DNA: TGTGCCAGCAGTCCCACAGTTCTTGCTAATGAAAAACTGTTTTTT.

The rearrangement uses TRBV6-6 and TRBJ2-1; TRBD2 matches 8 bases. The CDR3 is 13 amino acids. V lost 7 bases and J lost 8; bases outside the gene matches: 7. Germline assignment: CDR1 MNHNY and CDR2 SVGAGI (reference sequence). The CDR3 nucleotides are TGTGCCAGCACTAGGAGCGGGAGACATGAGCAGTTCTTC. Translating gives CASTRSGRHEQFF.

The chain links TRBV28 to TRBJ2-7; TRBD1 aligns across 12 bases. In germline, CDR1 is MDHEN, CDR2 SYDVKM. The CDR3 runs 13 residues. The V and J ends lost 7 bases and 6 bases, in that order; junction bases with no gene match: 4. The CDR3: CASNRDRGREQYF. As DNA, the CDR3 is TGTGCCAGCAACCGGGACAGGGGGCGCGAGCAGTACTTC.

The rearrangement uses TRBV5-4 and TRBJ2-7; TRBD2 matches 8 bases. Germline CDR1 SGHNT, CDR2 YYREEE (reference sequence). The ends lost 4 bases at V and 5 bases at J; junction bases unmatched: 11. The CDR3 consists of 15 residues. The CDR3 protein is CASSPGLIAGNEQYF. CDR3 bases: TGTGCCAGCAGCCCCGGGTTGATAGCGGGGAACGAGCAGTACTTC.

The CDR3 loop reads CASSMSGSPNEQFF. In DNA form, the CDR3 reads TGTGCCAGCAGTATGAGCGGGAGTCCCAATGAGCAGTTCTTC. V gene TRBV2 combines with J gene TRBJ2-1; 8 positions agree with TRBD2. With 5 bases clipped from V and 6 bases from J, the junction kept 6 bases outside the gene matches. CDR1 and CDR2 from the germline V gene are SNHLY and FYNNEI. This CDR3 is built from 14 residues.

The chain couples TRBV28 to TRBJ2-7, with TRBD2 identical over 10 bases. The J segment lost 3 bases and the V segment lost 6 bases, leaving 17 bases of the junction unmatched. In germline, CDR1 is MDHEN, CDR2 SYDVKM. CDR3 length: 18 residues. CDR3 residues: CASRRVEASGSVGYEQYF. For the CDR3, the DNA is TGTGCCAGCAGGAGGGTTGAGGCTAGCGGGAGCGTTGGCTACGAGCAGTACTTC. Using reference TRBV28 and TRBJ2-7 for the parts outside the CDR3, the full variable domain is DVKVTQSSRYLVKRTGEKVFLECVQDMDHENMFWYRQDPGLGLRLIYFSYDVKMKEKGDIPEGYSVSREKKERFSLILESASTNQTSMYLCASRRVEASGSVGYEQYFGPGTRLTVT.

The J gene is TRBJ2-5, the V gene TRBV6-1, with TRBD2 matching over 12 bases. CDR1 is MNHNS, CDR2 SASEGT, per germline. This CDR3 contains 15 residues. J gave up 3 bases and V 2 bases, and 1 base lay outside the gene matches. The CDR3 sequence is CASSELAGGEETQYF. CDR3 sequence (DNA): TGTGCCAGCAGTGAACTAGCGGGGGGGGAAGAGACCCAGTACTTC.

This clone was found a few times. This chain joins TRBV30 and TRBJ1-1, with D uncertain. This CDR3 is built from 13 residues. Germline V lookup: CDR1 GTSNPN, CDR2 SVGIG (reference sequence). With 4 bases removed from V and 9 bases from J, the gap between germline ends came to 18 bases. CDR3 nucleotides: TGTGCCTGGAACCCGCCGGCGGGTAGGCAAGCTTTCTTT. Encoded protein: CAWNPPAGRQAFF.

The chain uses TRBV5-4 and TRBJ1-2; TRBD1 aligns across 9 bases. Germline V gene data show CDR1 as SGHNT and CDR2 as YYREEE (reference sequence). The CDR3 has 17 residues. V was pared by 4 bases and J by 4 bases, with 14 bases of the junction left unmatched. CDR3 residues: CASSPGGGTGNLYGYTF. DNA of the CDR3: TGTGCCAGCAGCCCCGGAGGCGGGACAGGGAACCTCTATGGCTACACCTTC. Filled out from reference TRBV5-4 and TRBJ1-2, the complete variable domain reads ETGVTQSPTHLIKTRGQQVTLRCSSQSGHNTVSWYQQALGQGPQFIFQYYREEENGRGNFPPRFSGLQFPNYSSELNVNALELDDSALYLCASSPGGGTGNLYGYTFGSGTRLTVV.

This chain connects TRBV10-1 to TRBJ1-5, with D possibly TRBD1 on 6 matching bases. The CDR3 is made up of 15 amino acids. Trimming cost V 7 bases and J 6 bases, with 19 bases left between them. Germline assignment: CDR1 WNHNN and CDR2 SYGVQD (reference sequence). CDR3 DNA: TGCGCCAGCACGAGGTGGTCAGGGGAGGGTCAGCCCCAGCATTTT. Translation gives CASTRWSGEGQPQHF.

The rearrangement links TRBV7-9 to TRBJ1-1; tentatively, D is TRBD1 (6 bases). The germline gives CDR1 SEHNR, CDR2 FQNEAQ (reference sequence). V dropped 5 bases and J dropped 7 bases, with 11 bases sitting between them. CDR3 length: 12 residues. In DNA, the CDR3 is TGTGCCAGCAGCCGGACAGTTGATGAAGCTTTCTTT. This sequence encodes CASSRTVDEAFF. Using reference TRBV7-9 and TRBJ1-1 for the parts outside the CDR3, the full variable domain is DTGVSQNPRHKITKRGQNVTFRCDPISEHNRLYWYRQTLGQGPEFLTYFQNEAQLEKSRLLSDRFSAERPKGSFSTLEIQRTEQGDSAMYLCASSRTVDEAFFGQGTRLTVV.

The V and J genes are TRBV4-1 and TRBJ2-7; D uncertain. CDR1 is MGHRA and CDR2 is YSYEKL in the germline V gene. The CDR3 length is 14 residues. V was trimmed by 0 bases and J by 1 base, leaving 7 bases between them. CDR3 sequence reads: CASSQDIRSYEQYF. For the CDR3, the DNA is TGCGCCAGCAGCCAAGATATCAGATCCTACGAGCAGTACTTC.

This chain uses TRBV19 with TRBJ1-5; D remains ambiguous. The CDR3 runs to 16 residues. The germline CDR1 and CDR2 sequences are LNHDA and SQIVND (reference sequence). The V and J ends lost 7 bases and 2 bases respectively, with 18 bases between them. Here the CDR3 DNA reads TGTGCCAGTACTCCCCGGCATGAGGCCGGCAATCAGCCCCAGCATTTT. It is translated as CASTPRHEAGNQPQHF.

The J gene is TRBJ2-1, the V gene TRBV6-5; 9 nucleotides line up with TRBD1. J lost 2 bases, V lost 7 bases, and 6 bases had no gene match. The germline V gene has CDR1 MNHEY and CDR2 SVGAGI. The CDR3 consists of 15 residues. This CDR3 reads CASKKQGAAYNEQFF. CDR3 coding DNA: TGTGCCAGCAAGAAACAGGGGGCCGCCTACAATGAGCAGTTCTTC.

V gene TRBV27 combines with J gene TRBJ1-3; the D gene is possibly TRBD1 (6 bases). CDR3 size: 15 residues. V gave up 6 bases and J gave up 0 bases, with 12 bases separating them. Germline assignment: CDR1 MNHEY and CDR2 SMNVEV (reference sequence). The CDR3: CASSSDRTSGNTIYF. CDR3 nucleotide sequence: TGTGCCAGCAGCTCCGACAGGACCTCTGGAAACACCATATATTTT.

The genes are TRBV6-5 and TRBJ1-4, with TRBD1 identical over 8 bases. Trimming at V came to 0 bases and at J to 7 bases, leaving 7 bases not matched to a gene. The CDR3 covers 16 residues. Per the germline V gene, CDR1 is MNHEY and CDR2 is SVGAGI. DNA of the CDR3: TGTGCCAGCAGTTACTCGAGGACAGGGACTCCTGAAAAACTGTTTTTT. Translating gives CASSYSRTGTPEKLFF.

The rearrangement links TRBV13 to TRBJ2-5, with D maybe TRBD1 (6 bases). In germline, CDR1 is PRHDT, CDR2 FYEKMQ (reference sequence). The V and J ends lost 4 bases and 5 bases respectively, with 14 bases between them. This CDR3 comprises 14 residues. The CDR3 sequence is CASSSGGIRETQYF. CDR3 in DNA: TGTGCCAGCAGCTCTGGGGGCATCCGGGAGACCCAGTACTTC. The full variable domain, rest sourced from reference TRBV13 and TRBJ2-5, is AAGVIQSPRHLIKEKRETATLKCYPIPRHDTVYWYQQGPGQDPQFLISFYEKMQSDKGSIPDRFSAQQFSDYHSELNMSSLELGDSALYFCASSSGGIRETQYFGPGTRLLVL.

The V and J genes are TRBV5-1 and TRBJ1-4, with 9 bases aligning to TRBD1. In germline, CDR1 is SGHRS, CDR2 YFSETQ. Unmatched junction bases numbered 6, after V lost 4 bases and J lost 8 bases. The CDR3 totals 14 residues. The CDR3 region has the DNA TGCGCCAGCAGCCCGGGACAGGGAAGGGAAAAACTGTTTTTT. Translation gives CASSPGQGREKLFF.

The chain is built from TRBV2 and TRBJ2-5; a weak D match, TRBD1 (6 bases). CDR3 length equals 14 residues. Germline loops: CDR1 SNHLY, CDR2 FYNNEI. V was shortened by 6 bases and J by 5 bases, with 16 bases between the two germline ends. DNA for the CDR3: TGTGCCAGCAGCCGGGACAACGGGGCGGAGACCCAGTACTTC. Protein sequence: CASSRDNGAETQYF.

The J gene is TRBJ2-7, the V gene TRBV5-1; D not certain. The CDR3 has 15 amino acids. V was shortened by 3 bases and J by 6 bases, with 19 bases between the two germline ends. Germline V gene lookup returns CDR1 SGHRS and CDR2 YFSETQ. This CDR3 is CASSSPTEAVLEQYF. The CDR3 nucleotides read TGCGCCAGCAGCTCACCTACTGAGGCGGTGCTCGAGCAGTACTTC.

V and J are TRBV7-3 and TRBJ2-5; 9 bases are shared with TRBD1. V was clipped by 5 bases and J by 1 base; unmatched bases: 2. Germline assignment: CDR1 SGHTA and CDR2 FQGTGA. The CDR3 covers 14 residues. The CDR3 sequence: CASSVGQGQETQYF. DNA for the CDR3: TGTGCCAGCAGCGTGGGACAGGGCCAAGAGACCCAGTACTTC.

The J gene is TRBJ2-1, the V gene TRBV11-3; D is undetermined. The CDR3 is made up of 12 amino acids. CDR1 is SGHNT and CDR2 is YENEEA in the germline V gene. V was cut by 0 bases and J by 7 bases, with 4 bases left in between. This CDR3 is CASSLEANEQFF. CDR3 nucleotide sequence: TGTGCCAGCAGCTTAGAGGCTAATGAGCAGTTCTTC.

The chain links TRBV6-6 to TRBJ1-1, with 8 bases matching TRBD1. CDR3 length equals 13 residues. Germline CDR1 reads MNHNY; CDR2 reads SVGAGI (reference sequence). J gave up 3 bases and V 6 bases, and 3 bases lay outside the gene matches. CDR3 sequence reads: CASSPTGDTEAFF. The DNA of the CDR3 is TGTGCCAGCAGCCCGACAGGGGACACTGAAGCTTTCTTT.

This sequence joins TRBV2 and TRBJ2-7; TRBD2 matches 12 bases. After removal of 6 bases from V and 0 bases from J, the junction contained 3 bases not matched to a gene. Germline assignment: CDR1 SNHLY and CDR2 FYNNEI. This CDR3 comprises 15 residues. CDR3 protein: CASSPTSGSSYEQYF. Here the CDR3 DNA reads TGTGCCAGCAGCCCGACTAGCGGGAGCTCCTACGAGCAGTACTTC.

The chain couples TRBV11-2 to TRBJ2-5; 11 nucleotides match TRBD2. There are 18 residues in the CDR3. Germline CDR1 reads SGHAT; CDR2 reads FQNNGV. V lost 5 bases and J lost 2; bases outside the gene matches: 13. DNA of the CDR3: TGTGCCAGCAGCACTAGCCCACAGGGACTAGCGGTACAAGAGACCCAGTACTTC. Its translation: CASSTSPQGLAVQETQYF.